Shown below are 3 T cell receptor beta chains from a single sample sequenced in a study of T-cell reconstitution after alpha-beta-depleted transplantation in children. Preparation of the TCRbeta library used unique molecular identifiers. Using its own MiXCR run on the PCR reads, TCRdb lists one record per CDR3 protein. Of about 400,000 distinct CDR3 sequences detected, roughly 20% appear once; the ten largest clones hold 3% to 4%. The sequenced sample was PBMCs from the stem cell graft donor, obtained from the stem cell graft. The receptors were sampled from a human donor who donated a stem cell graft to a child with acute myeloid leukemia.

There are many counts of this clonotype. The chain couples TRBV10-3 to TRBJ1-1, with a possible D match to TRBD1 (6 bases). V was trimmed by 10 bases and J by 0 bases, leaving 12 bases between them. CDR1 is ENHRY and CDR2 is SYGVKD in the germline V gene. The CDR3 covers 13 residues. DNA for the CDR3: TGTGCCACCTCGACAGGTCTGAACACTGAAGCTTTCTTT. As protein: CATSTGLNTEAFF.

This clonotype has a count of ten or more. The DNA of the CDR3 is TGTGCCAGCAGTTCGCGGTCGGGACTAGCGGGAGCAGGGGAGCTGTTTTTT. This translates into CASSSRSGLAGAGELFF. The rearrangement links TRBV12-3 or TRBV12-4 to TRBJ2-2; TRBD2 agrees at 14 bases. CDR3 length: 17 amino acids. After removal of 4 bases from V and 8 bases from J, the junction contained 9 bases not matched to a gene.

The V gene is TRBV2, the J gene TRBJ1-2, with 7 nucleotides matching TRBD1. The CDR3 loop spans 11 amino acids. J was trimmed by 3 bases and V by 9 bases; bases with no gene match: 1. Germline V gene lookup returns CDR1 SNHLY and CDR2 FYNNEI. The CDR3 region has the DNA TGTGCCAGAACAGGGGACTATGGCTACACCTTC. Translation gives CARTGDYGYTF.